Listed here are 26 T cell receptor beta chains from one sample, sequenced in a study of control samples from healthy donors and cancer patients. Sequencing used immunoSEQ multiplex PCR; TCRdb keeps in-frame clones, though not all of them. The sample holds 70,000 to 80,000 clones; about 90% are singletons and the top ten take under 2%. Source material: PBMCs. Receptors originate from a woman aged 55 to 70 with head and neck cancer.

The J gene is TRBJ1-4, the V gene TRBV2; D not resolved. Trimming shortened V by 1 base and J by 9 bases, and 9 bases separated the two germline ends. The CDR3 contains 13 residues. In germline, CDR1 is SNHLY, CDR2 FYNNEI. This chain's CDR3 is CASSEEVYQKLFF. In DNA form, the CDR3 reads TGTGCCAGCAGTGAAGAGGTTTATCAAAAACTGTTTTTT.

The CDR3 DNA is TGTGCCAGCTCACCAACCTGGCTGGGAGGTGAAAAACTGTTTTTT. Its protein product is CASSPTWLGGEKLFF. The rearrangement uses TRBV18 and TRBJ1-4; unclear D gene. The CDR3 runs 15 residues. CDR1 is KGHSH and CDR2 is LQKENI in the germline V gene. With 2 bases removed from V and 7 bases from J, the gap between germline ends came to 14 bases.

J is TRBJ2-7 and V is TRBV7-2, with D unclear. CDR3 length equals 13 residues. The germline gives CDR1 SGHTA, CDR2 FQGNSA. V lost 3 bases and J 5 bases, leaving 11 bases between the germline ends. The CDR3 sequence: CASSFVPRDEQYF. The CDR3 coding sequence is TGTGCCAGCAGCTTCGTCCCCCGGGACGAGCAGTACTTC.

The gene calls are TRBV14 and TRBJ1-4; D is ambiguous. V lost 0 bases, J lost 6 bases, and 11 bases lay in between. The CDR3 runs 15 residues. From germline, CDR1 is SGHDN and CDR2 FVKESK. The DNA of the CDR3 is TGTGCCAGCAGCCAAGATCTTGGGCCCGATGAAAAACTGTTTTTT. Protein product: CASSQDLGPDEKLFF. The full variable domain, in which reference TRBV14 and TRBJ1-4 provide the parts outside the CDR3, is EAGVTQFPSHSVIEKGQTVTLRCDPISGHDNLYWYRRVMGKEIKFLLHFVKESKQDESGMPNNRFLAERTGGTYSTLKVQPAELEDSGVYFCASSQDLGPDEKLFFGSGTQLSVL.

This chain connects TRBV7-8 to TRBJ1-3; the D is unclear. Germline assignment: CDR1 SGHVS and CDR2 FQNEAQ. The CDR3 has 16 residues. V lost 1 base, J lost 2 bases, and 12 bases lay in between. This CDR3 reads CASSLDWRVPGNTIYF. CDR3 nucleotide sequence: TGTGCCAGCAGCTTAGATTGGAGGGTGCCTGGAAACACCATATATTTT.

V gene TRBV18 combines with J gene TRBJ1-1; weak D call: TRBD1 (5 bases). Germline loops: CDR1 KGHSH, CDR2 LQKENI. V was cut by 5 bases and J by 0 bases, with 10 bases left in between. This CDR3 is built from 14 residues. CDR3 sequence (DNA): TGTGCCAGCTCAGGGGGGGAGATGAACACTGAAGCTTTCTTT. It translates to CASSGGEMNTEAFF.

V usage is TRBV20-1 and J usage is TRBJ1-4; D uncertain. The CDR3 has 11 residues. CDR1 and CDR2 (germline): DFQATT, SNEGSKA (reference sequence). V lost 6 bases and J 10 bases, leaving 12 bases between the germline ends. Written as DNA, the CDR3 is TGCAGTGCCAAACCGAGCGGAAAACTGTTTTTT. It translates to CSAKPSGKLFF.

This chain uses TRBV30 with TRBJ2-1; 15 bases agree with TRBD2. From germline, CDR1 is GTSNPN and CDR2 SVGIG (reference sequence). The ends lost 2 bases at V and 10 bases at J; junction bases unmatched: 6. The length of the CDR3 is 15 residues. CDR3 in amino acids: CAWSRTSGRGGEQFF. In nucleotides, the CDR3 is TGTGCCTGGAGTCGGACTAGCGGGAGGGGAGGGGAGCAGTTCTTC.

CDR3 DNA: TGTGCCAGTAGTACTGGCAGGCTGATTAGCAATCAGCCCCAGCATTTT. Amino acid sequence: CASSTGRLISNQPQHF. The chain combines TRBV19 with TRBJ1-5; D is uncertain. The germline V and J ends were trimmed by 4 bases and 0 bases, with 13 bases remaining between them. Germline assignment: CDR1 LNHDA and CDR2 SQIVND (reference sequence). CDR3 size: 16 residues.

This sequence joins TRBV5-4 and TRBJ1-2; 7 positions agree with TRBD1. V was clipped by 4 bases and J by 7 bases; unmatched bases: 10. Germline CDR1 and CDR2: SGHNT and YYREEE (reference sequence). The CDR3 is made up of 14 amino acids. This CDR3 reads CASSIQGLSAGYTF. In nucleotides, the CDR3 is TGTGCCAGCAGCATACAGGGGTTGTCTGCTGGCTACACCTTC.

This chain links TRBV6-6 with TRBJ2-7, with D perhaps matching TRBD2 (5 bases). The CDR3 covers 15 residues. The V end lost 5 bases, the J end lost 1 base, and 15 bases lay between the germline ends. Germline V lookup: CDR1 MNHNY, CDR2 SVGAGI (reference sequence). The DNA for the CDR3 is TGTGCCAGCAGTCCCCTAGCTTTTAGTTCCTACGAGCAGTACTTC. Translating it yields CASSPLAFSSYEQYF.

This CDR3 is CASSLRGAGNQPQHF. The CDR3 region has the DNA TGTGCCAGCAGCTTACGGGGGGCCGGCAATCAGCCCCAGCATTTT. This rearrangement joins TRBV7-2 to TRBJ1-5, with D tentatively TRBD1 (6 bases). The CDR3 has 15 residues. Trimming removed 2 bases from V and 2 bases from J, with 10 bases in between. CDR1 is SGHTA, CDR2 FQGNSA, per germline.

The V gene is TRBV19, the J gene TRBJ2-5; D remains unclear. This CDR3 comprises 12 residues. Looked up from germline, CDR1 is LNHDA and CDR2 is SQIVND (reference sequence). The ends were cut back, 5 bases at V and 7 bases at J, with 11 bases in the middle. The CDR3 DNA follows: TGTGCCAGTAGTGTAAAAGGCACGACCCAGTACTTC. The encoded protein is CASSVKGTTQYF.

The rearrangement uses TRBV11-3 and TRBJ2-3; 10 bases line up with TRBD2. With V trimmed by 6 bases and J by 7 bases, 10 bases remained unmatched. Per the germline V gene, CDR1 is SGHNT and CDR2 is YENEEA. The CDR3 has 15 amino acids. The CDR3 spells CASSLEAGGPHTQYF. DNA for the CDR3: TGTGCCAGCAGTCTAGAAGCGGGAGGGCCTCATACGCAGTATTTT. Together with reference TRBV11-3 and TRBJ2-3, the CDR3 gives the full variable domain: EAGVVQSPRYKIIEKKQPVAFWCNPISGHNTLYWYLQNLGQGPELLIRYENEEAVDDSQLPKDRFSAERLKGVDSTLKIQPAELGDSAVYLCASSLEAGGPHTQYFGPGTRLTVL.

V is TRBV19 and J is TRBJ2-3; 7 nucleotides match TRBD2. The V gene's germline CDR1 is LNHDA and CDR2 SQIVND (reference sequence). V lost 5 bases, J lost 0 bases, and 11 bases stayed unmatched. The CDR3 loop spans 17 amino acids. CDR3 sequence (DNA): TGTGCCAGTAGTCCCCCCCCGAGCGGGGCTAGCACAGATACGCAGTATTTT. This codes for CASSPPPSGASTDTQYF.

V and J are TRBV18 and TRBJ1-5; D call uncertain. The CDR3 sequence is 16 residues long. The germline V and J ends were trimmed by 0 bases and 0 bases, with 9 bases remaining between them. In germline, CDR1 is KGHSH, CDR2 LQKENI. This chain's CDR3 is CASSPPSTSSNQPQHF. CDR3 DNA sequence: TGTGCCAGCTCACCACCTTCGACAAGTAGCAATCAGCCCCAGCATTTT. Full variable domain (rest looked up from reference TRBV18 and TRBJ1-5): NAGVMQNPRHLVRRRGQEARLRCSPMKGHSHVYWYRQLPEEGLKFMVYLQKENIIDESGMPKERFSAEFPKEGPSILRIQQVVRGDSAAYFCASSPPSTSSNQPQHFGDGTRLSIL.

This chain uses TRBV29-1 with TRBJ2-7; D is possibly TRBD1 (5 bases). CDR3 length: 13 residues. Germline lookup yields CDR1 SQVTM and CDR2 ANQGSEA. V was trimmed by 4 bases and J by 3 bases, leaving 13 bases between them. The CDR3 sequence is CSVAESDSYEQYF. The CDR3 DNA reads as TGCAGCGTTGCCGAGTCCGACAGCTACGAGCAGTACTTC.

This chain links TRBV25-1 with TRBJ1-1; no definite D call. Trimming took 1 base from V and 4 from J, leaving 4 bases between them. Germline values: CDR1 MGHDK, CDR2 SYGVNS. The CDR3 is 12 residues long. The chain's CDR3 is CASSEWGTEAFF. The CDR3 nucleotides are TGTGCCAGCAGTGAATGGGGCACTGAAGCTTTCTTT.

This chain connects TRBV30 to TRBJ2-5, with D uncertain. The V gene's germline CDR1 is GTSNPN and CDR2 SVGIG (reference sequence). The CDR3 loop spans 14 amino acids. V lost 0 bases to trimming and J lost 5 bases, with 13 bases between them. CDR3 loop: CAWSVQWARETQYF. The CDR3 DNA is TGTGCCTGGAGTGTACAATGGGCGAGGGAGACCCAGTACTTC.

This chain connects TRBV5-8 to TRBJ2-4, with 9 bases lining up with TRBD1. Per germline, CDR1 SGHTS and CDR2 YDEGEE. With 3 bases clipped from V and 3 bases from J, the junction kept 7 bases outside the gene matches. The CDR3 has 16 amino acids. CDR3 DNA: TGTGCCAGCAGCTGGGGGACAGGGATGGGCAAAAACATTCAGTACTTC. Translation gives CASSWGTGMGKNIQYF.

The chain joins TRBV5-1 to TRBJ2-1; TRBD2 agrees at 7 bases. The germline gives CDR1 SGHRS, CDR2 YFSETQ. V lost 2 bases and J lost 4; bases outside the gene matches: 9. The CDR3 has 16 residues. As DNA, the CDR3 is TGCGCCAGCAGCTTTTCGCCTAGCGGAGTATACAATGAGCAGTTCTTC. Protein product: CASSFSPSGVYNEQFF. The full variable domain, rest sourced from reference TRBV5-1 and TRBJ2-1, is KAGVTQTPRYLIKTRGQQVTLSCSPISGHRSVSWYQQTPGQGLQFLFEYFSETQRNKGNFPGRFSGRQFSNSRSEMNVSTLELGDSALYLCASSFSPSGVYNEQFFGPGTRLTVL.

The CDR3 coding sequence is TGTGCCAGTAGTGTACAGGGGGGTAGCTCTGGGGCCAACGTCCTGACTTTC. This translates into CASSVQGGSSGANVLTF. The genes are TRBV19 and TRBJ2-6; TRBD1 aligns across 8 bases. CDR3 size: 17 residues. The V gene's germline CDR1 is LNHDA and CDR2 SQIVND (reference sequence). J was trimmed by 0 bases and V by 5 bases; bases with no gene match: 6.

The chain links TRBV28 to TRBJ2-7; possibly TRBD2 for D (6 bases). Germline V lookup: CDR1 MDHEN, CDR2 SYDVKM. The CDR3 covers 14 residues. The CDR3 bases are TGTGCGTCCTTGGGAGGCGGGACCTCCTACGAGCAGTACTTC. Its translation is CASLGGGTSYEQYF.

This chain joins TRBV6-5 and TRBJ1-4; 7 bases are shared with TRBD1. Germline CDR1 reads MNHEY; CDR2 reads SVGAGI. V lost 6 bases and J lost 6; bases outside the gene matches: 10. The CDR3 loop spans 15 amino acids. In DNA form, the CDR3 reads TGTGCCAGCAGCCGCCAGAAAGACAGGGATGAAAAACTGTTTTTT. Translation: CASSRQKDRDEKLFF.

The chain combines TRBV2 with TRBJ2-2; D might be TRBD2 (5 bases). The CDR3 is made up of 14 amino acids. CDR1 is SNHLY, CDR2 FYNNEI, per germline. V was trimmed by 5 bases and J by 1 base, leaving 8 bases between them. CDR3 DNA: TGTGCCAGCAGTCGGGATCTGAACACCGGGGAGCTGTTTTTT. Its translation: CASSRDLNTGELFF. The full variable domain, with the rest looked up from reference TRBV2 and TRBJ2-2, is EPEVTQTPSHQVTQMGQEVILRCVPISNHLYFYWYRQILGQKVEFLVSFYNNEISEKSEIFDDQFSVERPDGSNFTLKIRSTKLEDSAMYFCASSRDLNTGELFFGEGSRLTVL.

This clone showed up just once. The J gene is TRBJ1-4, the V gene TRBV6-6; D gene ambiguous. The CDR3 is 13 residues long. V was shortened by 11 bases and J by 5 bases, with 15 bases between the two germline ends. Germline CDR1 and CDR2: MNHNY and SVGAGI (reference sequence). The CDR3 loop is CASRFPSNEKLFF. The CDR3 DNA sequence: TGTGCCTCCCGCTTTCCAAGCAATGAAAAACTGTTTTTT.